The entry that follows covers one TCR beta chain sequence. Its specificity is not known. Only in-frame clones appear in the TCRdb table, and some are missing; sequencing was by immunoSEQ multiplex PCR. The table lists 85,000 to 100,000 clones, roughly 84% of them singletons, with 3.8% in the top ten. The sample is drawn from a study of OX40 agonist ivuxolimab in advanced cancers. Study background: It was ivuxolimab, an agonistic anti-OX40 (CD134) antibody, that patients were treated with. Three patients had partial responses: one hepatocellular carcinoma, two cutaneous melanoma. Overall study findings and caveats: The specificity for antigen of the expanded peripheral T cells was not determined.

V lost 0 bases and J lost 7; bases outside the gene matches: 2. This CDR3 comprises 15 residues. CDR1 is SGDLS and CDR2 is YYNGEE in the germline V gene. The chain is built from TRBV9 and TRBJ2-7; 15 positions agree with TRBD2. The sequencing here drew on CD4+ or CD8+ T cells sorted from blood, taken in a trial of the OX40 agonist ivuxolimab. The clonotype originates from an adult with an advanced solid tumor such as melanoma, head and neck, liver or kidney cancer. CDR3 nucleotide sequence: TGTGCCAGCAGCGTAGACGGGACTAGCGGGAGGGAGCAGTACTTC. It encodes CASSVDGTSGREQYF.